A selection of T cell receptor beta chains follows, all from one sample in a study of blood T cell repertoires in COVID-19. Sequencing used immunoSEQ multiplex PCR; TCRdb keeps in-frame clones, though not all of them. The sample lists 300,000 to 400,000 clones, roughly 90% occurring once. Sequencing used PBMCs or T cells enriched from blood (not recorded which). These TCRs come from a man aged 60-69 years who had recovered from COVID-19. Each CDR3 is given without its conserved first and last residue.

>TRBJ2-7|TRBV5-1
ASSPLIQGSYEQY
>TRBJ2-7|TRBV25-1
ASSDRGTGPYEQY
>TRBJ2-7|TRBV27
ASSAGQGRSTSYEQY
>TRBJ1-1|TRBV7-2
ASSLSVNTEAF
>TRBJ1-1|TRBV2
ASRREQVAF
>TRBJ1-2|TRBV7-9
ASSQSGTAALGYT
>TRBJ2-1|TRBV7-6
ASSLGRGIYNEQF
>TRBJ1-2|TRBV2
ASSVQGKGYT
>TRBJ2-7|TRBV5-1
ASSLKTSGTEQY
>TRBJ1-1|TRBV28
ASSIAGSSAF
>TRBJ2-1|TRBV4-3
ASSQDGPAANEQF
>TRBJ1-1|TRBV30
ALEMGGTEAF
>TRBJ1-4|TRBV4-2
ASRGTGGDIGLF
>TRBJ1-1|TRBV20-1
SAPYNTEAF
>TRBJ2-7|TRBV30
AWSVIRVQKYEQY
>TRBJ1-2|TRBV30
AWSVGGGYT
>TRBJ2-1|TRBV7-7
ASSPTSGGSHEQF
>TRBJ1-5|TRBV6-5
ASRPTGNSNQPQH
>TRBJ2-7|TRBV6-5
ASSYSTGAKYEQY
>TRBJ2-1|TRBV11-3
ASSPKQGANNEQF
>TRBJ2-1|TRBV29-1
SVDNLAGVPSPEQF
>TRBJ1-1|TRBV11-2
ASSIQGTNTEAF
>TRBJ2-1|TRBV2
ASSGPGQGSYNEQF
>TRBJ1-2|TRBV7-8
ASSGSGTGDVLYGYT
>TRBJ1-2|TRBV28
ASTTRAQGTVGYT
>TRBJ1-1|TRBV12-3/TRBV12-4
ASSYPRERVAF
>TRBJ2-3|TRBV5-5
ASSSSGTGGLTQY
>TRBJ1-6|TRBV5-5
ASSLAGLNSPLH
>TRBJ2-1|TRBV29-1
SVELGRQL
>TRBJ1-1|TRBV6-5
ASSQGRNTEAF
>TRBJ1-6|TRBV7-2
ASSLVGQVNSPLH
>TRBJ2-1|TRBV18
ASSQAGVHYNEQF